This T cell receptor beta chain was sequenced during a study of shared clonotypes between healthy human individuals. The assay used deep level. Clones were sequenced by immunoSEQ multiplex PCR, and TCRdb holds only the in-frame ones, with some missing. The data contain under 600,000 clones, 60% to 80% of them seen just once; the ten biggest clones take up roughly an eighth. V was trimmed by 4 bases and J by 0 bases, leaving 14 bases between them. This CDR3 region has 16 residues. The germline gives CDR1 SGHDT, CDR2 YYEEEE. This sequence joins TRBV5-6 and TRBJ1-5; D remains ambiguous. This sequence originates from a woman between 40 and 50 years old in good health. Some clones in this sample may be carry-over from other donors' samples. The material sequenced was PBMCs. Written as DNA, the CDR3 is TGTGCCAGCAGCCTCCGGGCCTGGGGTAGCAATCAGCCCCAGCATTTT. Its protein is CASSLRAWGSNQPQHF.